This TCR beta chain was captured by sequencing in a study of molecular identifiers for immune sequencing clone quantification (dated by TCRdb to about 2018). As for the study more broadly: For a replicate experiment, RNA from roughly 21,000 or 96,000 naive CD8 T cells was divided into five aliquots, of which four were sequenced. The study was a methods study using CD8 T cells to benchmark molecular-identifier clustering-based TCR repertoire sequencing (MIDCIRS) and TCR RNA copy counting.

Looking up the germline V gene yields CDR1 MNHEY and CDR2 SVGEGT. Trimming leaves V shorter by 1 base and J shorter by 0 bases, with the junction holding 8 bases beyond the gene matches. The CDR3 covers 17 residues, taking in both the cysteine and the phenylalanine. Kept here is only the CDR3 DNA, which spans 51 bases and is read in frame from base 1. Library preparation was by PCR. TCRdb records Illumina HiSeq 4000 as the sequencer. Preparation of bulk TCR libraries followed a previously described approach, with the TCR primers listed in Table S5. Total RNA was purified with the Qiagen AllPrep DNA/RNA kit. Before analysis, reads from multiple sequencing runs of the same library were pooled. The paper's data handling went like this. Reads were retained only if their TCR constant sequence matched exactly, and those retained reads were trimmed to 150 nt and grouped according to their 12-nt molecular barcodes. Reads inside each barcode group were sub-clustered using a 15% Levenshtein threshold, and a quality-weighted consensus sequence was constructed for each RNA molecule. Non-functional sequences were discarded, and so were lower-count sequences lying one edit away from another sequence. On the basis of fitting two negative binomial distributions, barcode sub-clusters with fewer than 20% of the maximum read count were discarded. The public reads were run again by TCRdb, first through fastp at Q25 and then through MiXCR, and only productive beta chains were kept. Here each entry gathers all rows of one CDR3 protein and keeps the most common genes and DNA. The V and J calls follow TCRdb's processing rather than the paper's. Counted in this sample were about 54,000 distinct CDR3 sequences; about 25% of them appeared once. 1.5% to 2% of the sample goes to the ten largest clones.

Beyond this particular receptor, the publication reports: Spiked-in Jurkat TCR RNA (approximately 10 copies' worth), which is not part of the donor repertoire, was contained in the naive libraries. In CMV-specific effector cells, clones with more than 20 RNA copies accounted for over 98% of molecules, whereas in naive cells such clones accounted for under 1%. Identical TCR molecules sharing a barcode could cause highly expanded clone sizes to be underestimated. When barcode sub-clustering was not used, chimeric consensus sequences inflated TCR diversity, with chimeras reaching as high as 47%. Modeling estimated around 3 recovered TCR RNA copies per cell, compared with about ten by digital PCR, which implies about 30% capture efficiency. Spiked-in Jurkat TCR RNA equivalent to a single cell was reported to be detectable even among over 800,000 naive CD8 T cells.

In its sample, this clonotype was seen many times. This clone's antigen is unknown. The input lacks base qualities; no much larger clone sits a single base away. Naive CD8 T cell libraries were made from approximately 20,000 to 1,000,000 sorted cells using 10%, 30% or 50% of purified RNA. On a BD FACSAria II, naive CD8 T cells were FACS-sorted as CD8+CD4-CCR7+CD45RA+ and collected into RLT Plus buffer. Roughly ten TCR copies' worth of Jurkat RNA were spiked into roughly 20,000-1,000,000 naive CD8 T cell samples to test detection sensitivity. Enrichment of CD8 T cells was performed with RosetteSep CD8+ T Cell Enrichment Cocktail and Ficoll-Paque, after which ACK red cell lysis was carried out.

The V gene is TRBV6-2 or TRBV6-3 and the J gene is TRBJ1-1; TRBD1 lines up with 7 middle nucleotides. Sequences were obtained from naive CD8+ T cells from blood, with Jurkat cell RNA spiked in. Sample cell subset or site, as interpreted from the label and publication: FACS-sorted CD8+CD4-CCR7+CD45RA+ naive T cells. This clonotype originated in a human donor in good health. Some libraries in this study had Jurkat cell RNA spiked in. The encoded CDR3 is CASSYLDRRGVNTEAFF. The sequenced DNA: TGTGCCAGCAGTTACTTGGACAGGAGAGGGGTGAACACTGAAGCTTTCTTT.